The following is a T cell receptor beta chain sequence with its context. Antigen unknown. Libraries were prepared by immunoSEQ multiplex PCR; TCRdb keeps only in-frame clonotypes and omits some of them. The repertoire holds about 74,000 clones, roughly four fifths seen once, with roughly 2% in the top ten. At the end of approximately 10 days of culture, CD4+ T cells were isolated. The data are from a study of vaccination effects on CD4 cells after COVID-19. V gave up 0 bases and J gave up 2 bases, with 13 bases separating them. Looked up from germline, CDR1 is MGHRA and CDR2 is YSYEKL. CDR3 length: 16 residues. Study-wide results and limits: Of the vaccine-induced clones from healthy vaccinees, merely 1 of 255 recognized common cold coronaviruses as well. Researchers reported few convalescent patients and no early post-infection timepoints in the study.

The sequence came from a human donor who received a COVID-19 vaccine. Sequenced here: CD4+ T cells from PBMCs cultured without peptide, sampled before COVID-19 vaccination. The rearrangement uses TRBV4-1 and TRBJ1-2; perhaps TRBD1 as D (5 bases). CDR3 nucleotide sequence: TGCGCCAGCAGCCAAGATCAATCAGGGCCCAACTATGGCTACACCTTC. Residues: CASSQDQSGPNYGYTF.